One and the same sample provided the 23 T cell receptor beta chains below, sequenced in a study of blood T cells in healthy people across ages. A sample-barcoded 5' primer and a J-beta primer mix were used in a second PCR of about 7 to 11 cycles. MiXCR, applied by TCRdb to the 5' RACE reads, yields one record per CDR3 protein. Among 550,000 to 800,000 distinct CDR3 sequences listed, more than 20% were seen once. Sequencing was performed on blood. These receptors came from a man in his sixties or seventies in good health.

There are a few counts of this clonotype. The chain combines TRBV12-3 or TRBV12-4 with TRBJ2-7; 10 bases map to TRBD1. Losses at the gene ends were 5 bases for V and 3 bases for J; bases not matched to a gene: 25. The CDR3 totals 21 residues. The CDR3 is CASSDPGQGTTLTKNRYEQYF. CDR3 bases: TGTGCCAGCAGTGATCCGGGACAGGGGACGACTTTAACGAAAAACCGCTACGAGCAGTACTTC.

This clonotype was picked up a small number of times. The J gene is TRBJ1-5, the V gene TRBV20-1; 9 nucleotides agree with TRBD1. CDR3 length equals 14 residues. Germline V gene data show CDR1 as DFQATT and CDR2 as SNEGSKA (reference sequence). V lost 6 bases to trimming and J lost 3 bases; unmatched junction nucleotides: 6. CDR3 in DNA: TGCAGTGCCGAGACAGGGGGTAACAATCAGCCCCAGCATTTT. Translated, it gives CSAETGGNNQPQHF.

The sample holds a few counts of this clonotype. This sequence joins TRBV5-1 and TRBJ2-2, with D perhaps TRBD1 (5 bases). Per the germline V gene, CDR1 is SGHRS and CDR2 is YFSETQ. V gave up 2 bases and J gave up 1 base, with 6 bases separating them. The CDR3 is 14 residues long. DNA of the CDR3: TGCGCCAGCAGCTTCGACAGGAACACCGGGGAGCTGTTTTTT. Amino acid sequence: CASSFDRNTGELFF.

The V call is TRBV7-2, the J call TRBJ2-7; no definite D call. The germline V gene encodes CDR1 SGHTA and CDR2 FQGNSA. The CDR3 covers 15 residues. V was cut by 1 base and J by 2 bases, with 12 bases left in between. The CDR3: CASSLEARRTYEQYF. CDR3 DNA: TGTGCCAGCAGCTTAGAGGCTAGGAGAACCTACGAGCAGTACTTC.

This clonotype was seen more than once but under ten times. The chain combines TRBV29-1 with TRBJ1-1; TRBD1 might be the D (6 bases). Germline-derived CDR1 and CDR2 are SQVTM and ANQGSEA. The CDR3 totals 13 residues. V lost 4 bases and J 6 bases, leaving 15 bases between the germline ends. DNA for the CDR3: TGCAGCGTTGTGGCGGGGGGGCTCCCTGAAGCTTTCTTT. This codes for CSVVAGGLPEAFF.

This clonotype was picked up a small number of times. The chain recombines TRBV5-1 with TRBJ2-1; 7 bases fit TRBD1. TRBJ2-7 matches the DNA end more closely, so the J call is doubtful. The CDR3 loop spans 14 amino acids. The V gene's germline CDR1 is SGHRS and CDR2 YFSETQ. The CDR3, as DNA: TGCGCCAGCAGCATTGGGGACAGCCCTTCCGAGCAGTACTTC. This gives the protein CASSIGDSPSEQYF.

This clonotype was detected a few times. The rearrangement joins TRBV28 to TRBJ2-5; D might be TRBD2 (5 bases). The CDR3 loop spans 14 amino acids. Germline lookup yields CDR1 MDHEN and CDR2 SYDVKM. V lost 2 bases and J 2 bases, leaving 9 bases between the germline ends. The chain's CDR3 is CASSLLSGQETQYF. The CDR3 coding sequence is TGTGCCAGCAGTTTACTATCGGGGCAAGAGACCCAGTACTTC.

The chain carries TRBV7-2 and TRBJ2-1; D is ambiguous. The DNA matches TRBJ2-5 better at its end, which makes the J call doubtful. From germline, CDR1 is SGHTA and CDR2 FQGNSA. The CDR3 covers 12 residues. The CDR3 is CASSLVSGTQYF. As DNA, the CDR3 is TGTGCCAGCAGCTTAGTATCTGGGACCCAGTACTTC.

The chain has TRBV28 and TRBJ1-5; D possibly corresponds to TRBD1 (5 bases). Trimming took off 5 bases at V and 0 bases at J, with 11 bases between the two ends. Per germline, CDR1 MDHEN and CDR2 SYDVKM. This CDR3 has 15 amino acids. The CDR3 nucleotides are TGTGCCAGCAGTCGGACACCCCTTAGCAATCAGCCCCAGCATTTT. Its translation is CASSRTPLSNQPQHF.

The V and J genes are TRBV3-1 and TRBJ1-2; D remains unclear. Germline V gives CDR1 LGHDT, CDR2 YNNKEL (reference sequence). V lost 6 bases and J 0 bases, leaving 14 bases between the germline ends. The CDR3 is 15 amino acids. Here the CDR3 reads CASSRAGGPNYGYTF. The CDR3, as DNA: TGTGCCAGCAGTAGGGCTGGAGGGCCTAACTATGGCTACACCTTC. The whole variable domain, filled in from reference TRBV3-1 and TRBJ1-2, reads DTAVSQTPKYLVTQMGNDKSIKCEQNLGHDTMYWYKQDSKKFLKIMFSYNNKELIINETVPNRFSPKSPDKAHLNLHINSLELGDSAVYFCASSRAGGPNYGYTFGSGTRLTVV.

At least ten counts were recorded for this clonotype. The V and J genes are TRBV25-1 and TRBJ2-5; 10 bases match TRBD2. V shed 4 bases and J 5 bases; nucleotides not matched to a gene: 1. This CDR3 contains 13 residues. The germline V gene encodes CDR1 MGHDK and CDR2 SYGVNS. The CDR3 bases are TGTGCCAGCAGTGTTAGCGGGGGGGAGACCCAGTACTTC. Its translation: CASSVSGGETQYF. Filled out from reference TRBV25-1 and TRBJ2-5, the complete variable domain reads EADIYQTPRYLVIGTGKKITLECSQTMGHDKMYWYQQDPGMELHLIHYSYGVNSTEKGDLSSESTVSRIRTEHFPLTLESARPSHTSQYLCASSVSGGETQYFGPGTRLLVL.

The chain recombines TRBV2 with TRBJ1-1; no definite D call. Germline V gene lookup returns CDR1 SNHLY and CDR2 FYNNEI. This CDR3 has 14 residues. Trimming took off 0 bases at V and 6 bases at J, with 11 bases between the two ends. The CDR3 nucleotides read TGTGCCAGCAGTGAAGCGCTGGGGATAGCTGAAGCTTTCTTT. This encodes CASSEALGIAEAFF.

The chain employs TRBV5-5 and TRBJ1-2; D uncertain. V lost 0 bases and J 0 bases, leaving 9 bases between the germline ends. CDR1 is SGHKS and CDR2 is YYEKEE in the germline V gene (reference sequence). The CDR3 is 15 amino acids. The CDR3 DNA reads as TGTGCCAGCAGCTTGGACGGATTAGCTAACTATGGCTACACCTTC. This codes for CASSLDGLANYGYTF.

There are many counts of this clonotype. This CDR3 is CASNLRGRRETQYF. As DNA, the CDR3 is TGTGCCAGCAACCTTCGGGGGCGAAGAGAGACCCAGTACTTC. The J gene is TRBJ2-5, the V gene TRBV6-6; D is tentatively TRBD1 or TRBD2 (6 bases each). This CDR3 has 14 amino acids. Per the germline V gene, CDR1 is MNHNY and CDR2 is SVGAGI (reference sequence). Trimming cost V 7 bases and J 4 bases, with 16 bases left between them.

J is TRBJ1-2 and V is TRBV5-1, with 7 bases lining up with TRBD1. Germline loops: CDR1 SGHRS, CDR2 YFSETQ. The CDR3 is 14 residues long. V was clipped by 4 bases and J by 10 bases; unmatched bases: 13. Here the CDR3 reads CASSPRGPETVYTF. The CDR3, as DNA: TGCGCCAGCAGCCCTAGGGGGCCGGAGACCGTCTACACCTTC. Variable domain in full (rest from reference TRBV5-1 and TRBJ1-2): KAGVTQTPRYLIKTRGQQVTLSCSPISGHRSVSWYQQTPGQGLQFLFEYFSETQRNKGNFPGRFSGRQFSNSRSEMNVSTLELGDSALYLCASSPRGPETVYTFGSGTRLTVV.

The genes are TRBV5-6 and TRBJ2-4; perhaps TRBD2 as D (5 bases). V was shortened by 4 bases and J by 6 bases, with 17 bases between the two germline ends. The V gene's germline CDR1 is SGHDT and CDR2 YYEEEE. The CDR3 has 15 residues. The CDR3 protein is CASSNSGGLRNIQYF. CDR3 coding DNA: TGTGCCAGCAGCAACTCGGGCGGACTCCGAAACATTCAGTACTTC.

This clonotype was seen a single time. V and J are TRBV24-1 and TRBJ2-5, with a possible D match to TRBD1 (6 bases). The assigned J gene may be wrong: the sequence end matches TRBJ2-7 better. Germline lookup yields CDR1 KGHDR and CDR2 SFDVKD. There are 15 residues in the CDR3. As DNA, the CDR3 is TGTGCCACCAGTGGAAGCCTCGGGACACCCTACGAGCAGTACTTC. Translated: CATSGSLGTPYEQYF.

V and J are TRBV20-1 and TRBJ1-1, with D perhaps matching TRBD1 (6 bases). CDR1 DFQATT and CDR2 SNEGSKA come from the germline V gene (reference sequence). Trimming removed 4 bases from V and 7 bases from J, with 25 bases in between. This CDR3 has 16 residues. The CDR3 region is CSAILTGYPRGVEAFF. The CDR3 DNA is TGCAGTGCTATCTTAACAGGTTACCCAAGGGGGGTTGAAGCTTTCTTT.

This clonotype was recorded many times. J is TRBJ2-7 and V is TRBV5-6; tentative D call: TRBD1 (6 bases). V lost 7 bases, J lost 3 bases, and 20 bases lay in between. The CDR3 has 15 amino acids. CDR1 is SGHDT and CDR2 is YYEEEE in the germline V gene. This chain's CDR3 is CASGEQGVSLYEQYF. The CDR3 region has the DNA TGTGCCAGCGGGGAACAGGGAGTCTCGCTCTACGAGCAGTACTTC.

This chain's CDR3 is CASSLEGIGYSPLHF. DNA for the CDR3: TGTGCCAGCAGCTTGGAGGGAATCGGGTATTCACCCCTCCACTTT. The chain is built from TRBV7-3 and TRBJ1-6; D unclear. The CDR3 consists of 15 residues. V dropped 3 bases and J dropped 8 bases, with 14 bases sitting between them. Germline V gene sequence: CDR1 SGHTA, CDR2 FQGTGA.

The chain uses TRBV20-1 and TRBJ2-7; D gene ambiguous. V lost 5 bases and J lost 6, with 17 bases in between. The CDR3 is made up of 13 amino acids. Germline CDR1 DFQATT, CDR2 SNEGSKA (reference sequence). The CDR3 DNA sequence: TGCAGTGCTCACAGCGTTCGTGGAAGCGAGCAGTACTTC. It translates to CSAHSVRGSEQYF.

The sample holds many counts of this clonotype. The chain joins TRBV7-2 to TRBJ2-1; 10 bases fit TRBD2. V lost 5 bases to trimming and J lost 10 bases; unmatched junction nucleotides: 2. This CDR3 region has 12 residues. CDR1 SGHTA and CDR2 FQGNSA come from the germline V gene. As DNA, the CDR3 is TGTGCCAGCAGCGCACTAGCGGGAGAGCAGTTCTTC. Protein product: CASSALAGEQFF.

This clonotype occurred once. The genes are TRBV5-4 and TRBJ1-1; D is undetermined. Per the germline V gene, CDR1 is SGHNT and CDR2 is YYREEE (reference sequence). This CDR3 is built from 12 residues. V was shortened by 0 bases and J by 8 bases, with 8 bases between the two germline ends. The CDR3 protein is CASSLAGLEAFF. DNA of the CDR3: TGTGCCAGCAGCTTGGCCGGCCTCGAAGCTTTCTTT. The whole variable domain, remainder taken from reference TRBV5-4 and TRBJ1-1, is ETGVTQSPTHLIKTRGQQVTLRCSSQSGHNTVSWYQQALGQGPQFIFQYYREEENGRGNFPPRFSGLQFPNYSSELNVNALELDDSALYLCASSLAGLEAFFGQGTRLTVV.